These 20 T cell receptor beta chains came from one sample sequenced in a study of blood T cell repertoires in COVID-19. The data were produced by immunoSEQ multiplex PCR, yet TCRdb's version contains in-frame clones alone and is incomplete. Among 250,000 or so clones listed, roughly 86% were seen once. Sequenced material: peripheral blood. Receptor source: a woman aged 55 to 70 with acute or convalescent COVID-19.

V gene TRBV3-1 (or the pseudogene TRBV3-2) combines with J gene TRBJ2-1, with D unclear. This CDR3 region has 14 residues. CDR1 and CDR2 (germline): LGHDT, YNNKEL (reference sequence). Trimming left V 6 bases short and J 0 bases short, with 9 bases between. CDR3 nucleotides: TGTGCCAGCAGGAGATCGTTCTCCTACAATGAGCAGTTCTTC. Protein product: CASRRSFSYNEQFF.

This rearrangement joins TRBV24-1 to TRBJ1-1; TRBD1 matches at 11 bases. V dropped 8 bases and J dropped 4; count of bases not matched to a gene: 2. This CDR3 is built from 13 residues. Germline CDR1 KGHDR, CDR2 SFDVKD. The CDR3 nucleotides are TGTGCCACCACCGGGACAGGGGGCACTGAAGCTTTCTTT. This gives the protein CATTGTGGTEAFF.

The CDR3 bases are TGTGCCAGCAGTTTGATGACATCAGTCGAGCAGTACTTC. Protein product: CASSLMTSVEQYF. V gene TRBV12-3 or TRBV12-4 combines with J gene TRBJ2-7; no clear D gene. The CDR3 is made up of 13 amino acids. The germline V and J ends were trimmed by 3 bases and 6 bases, with 12 bases remaining between them.

The V and J genes are TRBV28 and TRBJ1-6; D is possibly TRBD1 (5 bases). The germline V gene has CDR1 MDHEN and CDR2 SYDVKM. Deletions cut 6 bases from V and 7 bases from J, with 13 bases between. The CDR3 is made up of 14 amino acids. The CDR3 nucleotides are TGTGCCAGCAGCCCTCGACAGAGAAATTCACCCCTCCACTTT. Protein product: CASSPRQRNSPLHF.

The chain uses TRBV18 and TRBJ2-3, with 10 bases aligning to TRBD1. This CDR3 is 15 amino acids long. Looked up from germline, CDR1 is KGHSH and CDR2 is LQKENI. J lost 8 bases, V lost 3 bases, and 8 bases had no gene match. CDR3 region: CASSPTGGELGTQYF. CDR3 bases: TGTGCCAGCTCACCGACAGGGGGCGAATTGGGTACGCAGTATTTT. Full variable domain (rest looked up from reference TRBV18 and TRBJ2-3): NAGVMQNPRHLVRRRGQEARLRCSPMKGHSHVYWYRQLPEEGLKFMVYLQKENIIDESGMPKERFSAEFPKEGPSILRIQQVVRGDSAAYFCASSPTGGELGTQYFGPGTRLTVL.

This clone was seen only once. The CDR3 bases are TGTGCCAGCTCACCAGCGGAATTGAGGGAAGCTTTCTTT. Translating gives CASSPAELREAFF. The chain joins TRBV18 to TRBJ1-1; no firm D call. CDR1 is KGHSH, CDR2 LQKENI, per germline. V was pared by 2 bases and J by 8 bases, with 12 bases between. This CDR3 has 13 amino acids. Full variable domain (missing parts from reference TRBV18 and TRBJ1-1): NAGVMQNPRHLVRRRGQEARLRCSPMKGHSHVYWYRQLPEEGLKFMVYLQKENIIDESGMPKERFSAEFPKEGPSILRIQQVVRGDSAAYFCASSPAELREAFFGQGTRLTVV.

The V call is TRBV2, the J call TRBJ1-6, with 9 bases fitting TRBD1. Germline assignment: CDR1 SNHLY and CDR2 FYNNEI. V lost 1 base and J lost 13; bases outside the gene matches: 8. CDR3 size: 15 residues. The CDR3 bases are TGTGCCAGCAGTGAAGGCGGGACAGGGAGGCTGCCCCTCCACTTT. This translates into CASSEGGTGRLPLHF.

The chain links TRBV7-2 to TRBJ2-2; 13 nucleotides agree with TRBD2. Per germline, CDR1 SGHTA and CDR2 FQGNSA. The CDR3 is made up of 17 amino acids. J was trimmed by 4 bases and V by 4 bases; bases with no gene match: 6. CDR3 protein: CASSWTSGSAGTGELFF. CDR3 bases: TGTGCCAGCAGCTGGACTAGCGGGAGCGCGGGCACCGGGGAGCTGTTTTTT.

The chain joins TRBV3-1 (or the pseudogene TRBV3-2) to TRBJ1-1; D perhaps matches TRBD1 (5 bases). V dropped 4 bases and J dropped 9 bases, with 15 bases sitting between them. Looked up from germline, CDR1 is LGHDT and CDR2 is YNNKEL (reference sequence). The CDR3 contains 13 residues. CDR3 residues: CASSLPSGAKAFF. DNA for the CDR3: TGTGCCAGCAGCCTACCCAGTGGGGCGAAAGCTTTCTTT.

The CDR3 loop is CATSRDWGERHGEQYF. The CDR3 DNA follows: TGTGCCACCAGCAGAGATTGGGGCGAACGGCATGGCGAGCAGTACTTC. The chain links TRBV15 to TRBJ2-7, with D possibly being TRBD1 (5 bases). V lost 0 bases to trimming and J lost 6 bases, with 18 bases between them. Per the germline V gene, CDR1 is LNHNV and CDR2 is YYDKDF (reference sequence). The CDR3 has 16 residues. Full variable domain (outside the CDR3, taken from reference TRBV15 and TRBJ2-7): DAMVIQNPRYQVTQFGKPVTLSCSQTLNHNVMYWYQQKSSQAPKLLFHYYDKDFNNEADTPDNFQSRRPNTSFCFLDIRSPGLGDTAMYLCATSRDWGERHGEQYFGPGTRLTVT.

This chain links TRBV30 with TRBJ1-6, with D perhaps TRBD1 (5 bases). This CDR3 region has 13 residues. Germline V lookup: CDR1 GTSNPN, CDR2 SVGIG (reference sequence). The ends were cut back, 2 bases at V and 9 bases at J, with 11 bases in the middle. The chain's CDR3 is CAWSSGGFSPLHF. For the CDR3, the DNA is TGTGCCTGGAGTTCCGGGGGTTTTTCACCCCTCCACTTT.

The chain employs TRBV19 and TRBJ2-3, with 14 bases identical to TRBD2. Looked up from germline, CDR1 is LNHDA and CDR2 is SQIVND (reference sequence). The CDR3 has 18 amino acids. With 4 bases clipped from V and 1 base from J, the junction kept 7 bases outside the gene matches. Here the CDR3 DNA reads TGTGCCAGTAGTACTAGGACTAGCGGGGGGTGGGGCACAGATACGCAGTATTTT. Translating gives CASSTRTSGGWGTDTQYF.

The CDR3: CASSHRSNQPQHF. The DNA for the CDR3 is TGTGCCAGCAGTCACAGGAGCAATCAGCCCCAGCATTTT. This sequence joins TRBV6-5 and TRBJ1-5, with TRBD1 as a possible D gene (5 bases). Trimming left V 5 bases short and J 1 base short, with 6 bases between. This CDR3 contains 13 residues. CDR1 is MNHEY and CDR2 is SVGAGI in the germline V gene.

The V call is TRBV6-6, the J call TRBJ1-1, with D uncertain. V dropped 5 bases and J dropped 3 bases, with 13 bases sitting between them. CDR3 size: 14 residues. Germline CDR1 and CDR2: MNHNY and SVGAGI (reference sequence). CDR3 loop: CASSNPGGHTEAFF. The DNA of the CDR3 is TGTGCCAGCAGTAACCCGGGAGGCCACACTGAAGCTTTCTTT.

On this clone: The junction shows a germline mismatch at one end, possibly a read error. The genes are TRBV25-1 and TRBJ1-1, with D possibly TRBD1 on 5 matching bases. Germline-derived CDR1 and CDR2 are MGHDK and SYGVNS. The CDR3 runs to 13 residues. The CDR3 region has the DNA TGTGTCAGCTCTCCCCCAGGGATCACTGAAGCTTTCTTT. It codes for CVSSPPGITEAFF. Based on the CDR3 plus reference TRBV25-1 and TRBJ1-1, the full variable domain is EADIYQTPRYLVIGTGKKITLECSQTMGHDKMYWYQQDPGMELHLIHYSYGVNSTEKGDLSSESTVSRIRTEHFPLTLESARPSHTSQYLCVSSPPGITEAFFGQGTRLTVV.

This clone was detected a few times. The genes are TRBV6-6 and TRBJ2-2; TRBD2 matches at 9 bases. The ends lost 5 bases at V and 7 bases at J; junction bases unmatched: 5. Germline CDR1 and CDR2: MNHNY and SVGAGI (reference sequence). The CDR3 length is 14 residues. CDR3 amino acids: CASSKREVFGELFF. In nucleotides, the CDR3 is TGTGCCAGCAGTAAGCGGGAGGTGTTCGGGGAGCTGTTTTTT.

V is TRBV28 and J is TRBJ1-5; D remains ambiguous. The CDR3 has 15 residues. The germline gives CDR1 MDHEN, CDR2 SYDVKM. Trimming left V 6 bases short and J 4 bases short, with 16 bases between. CDR3 sequence reads: CASSKSRGGNQPQHF. The CDR3 DNA follows: TGTGCCAGCAGCAAATCCCGAGGCGGGAATCAGCCCCAGCATTTT.

The rearrangement uses TRBV5-1 and TRBJ1-6, with D uncertain. The CDR3 has 15 amino acids. V was pared by 0 bases and J by 8 bases, with 12 bases between. The germline CDR1 and CDR2 sequences are SGHRS and YFSETQ. The DNA for the CDR3 is TGCGCCAGCAGCTTGGGAACAGTTAGTTATTCACCCCTCCACTTT. Translating gives CASSLGTVSYSPLHF.

This chain links TRBV10-3 with TRBJ1-4, with D possibly matching TRBD1 (6 bases). With 2 bases removed from V and 3 bases from J, the gap between germline ends came to 16 bases. Germline values: CDR1 ENHRY, CDR2 SYGVKD. The CDR3 totals 17 residues. The CDR3 DNA sequence: TGTGCCATCAGTGAGACGGCAGGGGACGATTCTAATGAAAAACTGTTTTTT. As protein: CAISETAGDDSNEKLFF.

The chain uses TRBV15 and TRBJ2-1, with unresolved D. There are 16 residues in the CDR3. Germline CDR1 LNHNV, CDR2 YYDKDF (reference sequence). Deletions cut 3 bases from V and 0 bases from J, with 12 bases between. The chain's CDR3 is CATSRRDSRSYNEQFF. In DNA form, the CDR3 reads TGTGCCACCAGCAGGCGAGACTCTCGCTCCTACAATGAGCAGTTCTTC.